What follows describes a single TCR beta chain. These data originate in a study of blood T cell repertoires in COVID-19. Study context: Acute-phase and convalescent COVID-19 samples originated in the United States, Italy and Spain.

Germline-derived CDR1 and CDR2 are KGHSH and LQKENI. The CDR3 consists of 16 residues. The J segment lost 4 bases and the V segment lost 0 bases, leaving 6 bases of the junction unmatched. How the authors handled the data: Reference gene primer amplification gave estimated nucleated cell counts. Sequenced by immunoSEQ multiplex PCR; TCRdb stores in-frame clones only, minus some. V and J calls and clone size are given by that table; D and trimming were obtained from the DNA. The sample contains 200,000 or so clones, approximately 82% of which appear only once. V is TRBV18 and J is TRBJ2-3; TRBD1 matches 8 bases. This TCR was recovered from a human donor in a cohort sampled during active COVID-19. The sequenced material came from peripheral blood. CDR3 in DNA: TGTGCCAGCTCACCACCGGACAGGGATCGGCCAGATACGCAGTATTTT. Protein: CASSPPDRDRPDTQYF.